The clone carrying this T cell receptor (beta chain) showed up just a few times. As yet, its antigen is unknown. Other DNA sequences in the same sample also yield this CDR3. Markers CD45RO/CCR7/CD25/CD127/CD95/CD27 served to sort CD4+ naive, central memory, regulatory and stem cell-like memory cells. The germline V gene encodes CDR1 SGHDN and CDR2 FVKESK. The J segment lost 6 bases and the V segment lost 4 bases, leaving 4 bases of the junction unmatched. CDR3 size: 13 residues. TCRB transcripts that were expressed got sequenced, as all of the isolated RNA had been reverse transcribed. Profiling relied on immunoSEQ multiplex PCR, and the TCRdb table lists in-frame clones only, not all of them. This sample has 400,000 or so clones; roughly 12% occur once, and the top ten carry over 0.008%. These data belong to a study of beta chain features in type 1 diabetes. General study points: Moderately but significantly shorter TCRB CDR3s were found in Type 1 diabetes patients in all four CD4+ subsets. More deletions and fewer insertions at VDJ junctions were found in patients with type 1 diabetes.

Sequencing input: naive CD4+ T cells from blood. The receptor was derived from a woman under 30 with type 1 diabetes. The chain joins TRBV14 to TRBJ2-3, with 7 bases aligning to TRBD1. For the CDR3, the DNA is TGTGCCAGCAGCCGACAGGGAGCGGATACGCAGTATTTT. Protein product: CASSRQGADTQYF.